These 27 T cell receptor beta chains were all obtained from the same sample, sequenced in a study of T cell responses to AZD1222 COVID-19 vaccine. Measured with immunoSEQ multiplex PCR; TCRdb has only the in-frame clones, and not every one. The sample lists 60,000 to 85,000 clones, roughly 80% occurring once. The material was peripheral blood, obtained 28 days after the second dose of the MenACWY control vaccine. The receptors originated from an adult who received the MenACWY meningococcal vaccine as a control.

V gene TRBV27 combines with J gene TRBJ2-5; 9 bases match TRBD2. This CDR3 has 14 amino acids. CDR1 is MNHEY and CDR2 is SMNVEV in the germline V gene (reference sequence). V was pared by 4 bases and J by 5 bases, with 5 bases of the junction left unmatched. CDR3 DNA sequence: TGTGCCAGCAGTTCTGGACTAGCGATCGAGACCCAGTACTTC. Amino acid sequence: CASSSGLAIETQYF.

V usage is TRBV19 and J usage is TRBJ1-1; D might be TRBD1 (6 bases). Germline loops: CDR1 LNHDA, CDR2 SQIVND (reference sequence). Trimming pared 5 bases from V and 1 base from J, leaving 8 bases between. This CDR3 is built from 13 residues. The CDR3 loop is CASSGQRNTEAFF. The CDR3 DNA reads TGTGCCAGTAGTGGACAGAGGAACACTGAAGCTTTCTTT. The whole variable domain, remainder taken from reference TRBV19 and TRBJ1-1, is DGGITQSPKYLFRKEGQNVTLSCEQNLNHDAMYWYRQDPGQGLRLIYYSQIVNDFQKGDIAEGYSVSREKKESFPLTVTSAQKNPTAFYLCASSGQRNTEAFFGQGTRLTVV.

This clone was seen once. This sequence joins TRBV6-5 and TRBJ2-1; 10 bases line up with TRBD2. CDR1 is MNHEY and CDR2 is SVGAGI in the germline V gene. The length of the CDR3 is 14 residues. V was pared by 8 bases and J by 4 bases, with 5 bases of the junction left unmatched. The CDR3 nucleotides are TGTGCCAGCCGGGGGACTAGCGTATACAATGAGCAGTTCTTC. It yields the protein CASRGTSVYNEQFF.

The chain recombines TRBV19 with TRBJ1-5, with D possibly being TRBD1 (6 bases). Germline V gene lookup returns CDR1 LNHDA and CDR2 SQIVND (reference sequence). The CDR3 is made up of 13 amino acids. V dropped 6 bases and J dropped 4 bases, with 10 bases sitting between them. This chain's CDR3 is CASRRDINQPQHF. The CDR3 DNA is TGTGCCAGTAGACGGGACATAAATCAGCCCCAGCATTTT.

The V call is TRBV7-2, the J call TRBJ2-7; the match to TRBD1 covers 9 bases. From germline, CDR1 is SGHTA and CDR2 FQGNSA. The V segment lost 1 base and the J segment 4 bases; nucleotides outside the gene matches: 2. This CDR3 is 14 amino acids long. CDR3 protein: CASSLEQGAYEQYF. The CDR3 region has the DNA TGTGCCAGCAGCTTAGAACAGGGGGCGTACGAGCAGTACTTC.

This rearrangement joins TRBV30 to TRBJ1-1; 7 bases match TRBD1. The CDR3 is 13 residues long. V lost 0 bases, J lost 7 bases, and 5 bases stayed unmatched. Germline V CDR1 and CDR2: GTSNPN, SVGIG (reference sequence). CDR3 sequence: CAWSVEGAGEAFF. CDR3 DNA sequence: TGTGCCTGGAGTGTTGAGGGGGCGGGTGAAGCTTTCTTT.

Turning to this clone: A junction end diverges from the germline sequence, so it may reflect a read error. The chain is built from TRBV6-5 and TRBJ1-5; D not resolved. Germline V lookup: CDR1 MNHEY, CDR2 SVGAGI. This CDR3 comprises 15 residues. The chain's CDR3 is CASSDSLGSNQPQHF. CDR3 sequence (DNA): TGTGCCAGCAGTGACTCTTTGGGTAGCAATCAGCCCCAGCATTTT.

The V gene is TRBV10-3, the J gene TRBJ2-7; 14 bases are a match to TRBD2. CDR1 and CDR2 (germline): ENHRY, SYGVKD. The CDR3 runs 18 residues. Trimming took 2 bases from V and 0 from J; bases not matched to a gene: 6. CDR3 nucleotide sequence: TGTGCCATCAGTGAGGGCCCGGGACTAGCGGGGGTCTCCTACGAGCAGTACTTC. This translates into CAISEGPGLAGVSYEQYF.

This clone is a singleton in its sample. CDR3 coding DNA: TGTGCCTGGATGGACGTTAAGGGCGAGCAGTACTTC. As protein: CAWMDVKGEQYF. The rearrangement uses TRBV30 and TRBJ2-7; D is undetermined. The CDR3 spans 12 residues. V was shortened by 4 bases and J by 6 bases, with 13 bases between the two germline ends. The germline V gene encodes CDR1 GTSNPN and CDR2 SVGIG (reference sequence).

This sequence joins TRBV28 and TRBJ2-7; 13 positions agree with TRBD2. The length of the CDR3 is 18 residues. With V trimmed by 5 bases and J by 1 base, 11 bases remained unmatched. Germline assignment: CDR1 MDHEN and CDR2 SYDVKM. CDR3 nucleotide sequence: TGTGCCAGCAGTCCCCCGGGACTAGCGGGAAAGGGGTCCTACGAGCAGTACTTC. Translated: CASSPPGLAGKGSYEQYF.

The V gene is TRBV28, the J gene TRBJ2-5; perhaps TRBD2 as D (5 bases). This CDR3 has 14 amino acids. Germline lookup yields CDR1 MDHEN and CDR2 SYDVKM. The V end was cut by 4 bases, the J end by 1 base, with 10 bases between. The CDR3 sequence: CASSSRGIQETQYF. The DNA of the CDR3 is TGTGCCAGCAGTTCGCGAGGGATCCAAGAGACCCAGTACTTC.

This clone showed up just a few times. CDR3 residues: CASSETDHGWDYGYTF. In DNA, the CDR3 is TGTGCCAGCAGTGAAACCGATCACGGGTGGGACTATGGCTACACCTTC. V gene TRBV2 combines with J gene TRBJ1-2; D is ambiguous. The CDR3 totals 16 residues. V was pared by 2 bases and J by 3 bases, with 16 bases between. Germline loops: CDR1 SNHLY, CDR2 FYNNEI. Complete variable domain (other parts from reference TRBV2 and TRBJ1-2): EPEVTQTPSHQVTQMGQEVILRCVPISNHLYFYWYRQILGQKVEFLVSFYNNEISEKSEIFDDQFSVERPDGSNFTLKIRSTKLEDSAMYFCASSETDHGWDYGYTFGSGTRLTVV.

This chain uses TRBV19 with TRBJ1-1, with D possibly TRBD1 on 5 matching bases. V lost 3 bases and J lost 5, with 10 bases in between. The germline gives CDR1 LNHDA, CDR2 SQIVND (reference sequence). The CDR3 sequence is 13 residues long. CDR3 residues: CASSMKEGTEAFF. The CDR3 region has the DNA TGTGCCAGTAGTATGAAGGAGGGGACTGAAGCTTTCTTT. Complete variable domain (other parts from reference TRBV19 and TRBJ1-1): DGGITQSPKYLFRKEGQNVTLSCEQNLNHDAMYWYRQDPGQGLRLIYYSQIVNDFQKGDIAEGYSVSREKKESFPLTVTSAQKNPTAFYLCASSMKEGTEAFFGQGTRLTVV.

CDR3 nucleotide sequence: TGTGCCAGCAGCTTCACCGGGACAGGGGGTGAGACCCAGTACTTC. This sequence encodes CASSFTGTGGETQYF. The chain has TRBV7-6 and TRBJ2-5; 11 bases are a match to TRBD1. Trimming at V came to 3 bases and at J to 5 bases, leaving 5 bases not matched to a gene. The CDR3 spans 15 residues. CDR1 SGHVS and CDR2 FNYEAQ come from the germline V gene. Together with reference TRBV7-6 and TRBJ2-5, the CDR3 gives the full variable domain: GAGVSQSPRYKVTKRGQDVALRCDPISGHVSLYWYRQALGQGPEFLTYFNYEAQQDKSGLPNDRFSAERPEGSISTLTIQRTEQRDSAMYRCASSFTGTGGETQYFGPGTRLLVL.

This clone was seen just once. The gene calls are TRBV5-5 and TRBJ1-2; D ambiguous. The CDR3 runs 13 residues. V was shortened by 0 bases and J by 7 bases, with 10 bases between the two germline ends. The germline V gene has CDR1 SGHKS and CDR2 YYEKEE (reference sequence). CDR3 protein: CASSLVPGAGYTF. Written as DNA, the CDR3 is TGTGCCAGCAGCTTGGTCCCGGGTGCTGGCTACACCTTC.

This clone is categorized as medium-sized. This chain uses TRBV27 with TRBJ2-1; D is unclear. Germline V gene sequence: CDR1 MNHEY, CDR2 SMNVEV (reference sequence). V was shortened by 5 bases and J by 9 bases, with 14 bases between the two germline ends. The CDR3 length is 13 residues. CDR3 sequence: CASSSTVAGEQFF. CDR3 bases: TGTGCCAGCAGTAGTACCGTGGCAGGTGAGCAGTTCTTC.

This chain joins TRBV5-1 and TRBJ1-1; D remains unclear. This CDR3 contains 14 residues. Germline V lookup: CDR1 SGHRS, CDR2 YFSETQ. V lost 4 bases, J lost 0 bases, and 10 bases lay in between. The CDR3: CASSLDRVNTEAFF. The CDR3 DNA sequence: TGCGCCAGCAGCCTGGATCGTGTGAACACTGAAGCTTTCTTT.

The chain uses TRBV7-2 and TRBJ2-7; TRBD2 agrees at 9 bases. Germline CDR1 reads SGHTA; CDR2 reads FQGNSA. Trimming removed 3 bases from V and 0 bases from J; junction bases left unmatched: 12. CDR3 length equals 18 residues. This chain's CDR3 is CASSLVPSGASFSYEQYF. The CDR3 nucleotides read TGTGCCAGCAGCTTGGTTCCTAGCGGGGCCTCCTTCTCCTACGAGCAGTACTTC. Drawing the rest from reference TRBV7-2 and TRBJ2-7, the complete variable domain is GAGVSQSPSNKVTEKGKDVELRCDPISGHTALYWYRQSLGQGLEFLIYFQGNSAPDKSGLPSDRFSAERTGGSVSTLTIQRTQQEDSAVYLCASSLVPSGASFSYEQYFGPGTRLTVT.

J is TRBJ1-1 and V is TRBV7-2, with a tentative D call TRBD1 (6 bases). V lost 6 bases and J 5 bases, leaving 13 bases between the germline ends. Germline-derived CDR1 and CDR2 are SGHTA and FQGNSA. The CDR3 loop spans 13 amino acids. The CDR3 here is CASSRRGLTEAFF. Here the CDR3 DNA reads TGTGCCAGCAGTAGGAGGGGGTTGACTGAAGCTTTCTTT. Supplemented by reference TRBV7-2 and TRBJ1-1, the full variable domain reads GAGVSQSPSNKVTEKGKDVELRCDPISGHTALYWYRQSLGQGLEFLIYFQGNSAPDKSGLPSDRFSAERTGGSVSTLTIQRTQQEDSAVYLCASSRRGLTEAFFGQGTRLTVV.

This clone was seen more than once but under ten times. The chain employs TRBV19 and TRBJ1-3; D remains ambiguous. Per germline, CDR1 LNHDA and CDR2 SQIVND (reference sequence). The CDR3 runs 14 residues. V lost 6 bases to trimming and J lost 0 bases, with 9 bases between them. The CDR3 DNA reads as TGTGCCAGTAGATCAGCGAGCTCTGGAAACACCATATATTTT. Translating gives CASRSASSGNTIYF.

The chain joins TRBV28 to TRBJ1-4, with D possibly TRBD1 on 6 matching bases. CDR3 length: 19 residues. V lost 6 bases and J 0 bases, leaving 23 bases between the germline ends. Germline V gives CDR1 MDHEN, CDR2 SYDVKM. DNA of the CDR3: TGTGCCAGCAGCTCGGGCCGGGGGCTACTCCCTGCAACTAATGAAAAACTGTTTTTT. Translated, it gives CASSSGRGLLPATNEKLFF.

CDR3 residues: CASSPGQSTDTQYF. The CDR3, as DNA: TGCGCCAGCAGCCCCGGACAGTCCACAGATACGCAGTATTTT. J is TRBJ2-3 and V is TRBV5-1, with D maybe TRBD1 (6 bases). This CDR3 has 14 amino acids. V shed 4 bases and J shed 2 bases, with 11 bases lying between them. Germline lookup yields CDR1 SGHRS and CDR2 YFSETQ.

The rearrangement uses TRBV7-8 and TRBJ1-4; no clear D gene. This CDR3 region has 13 residues. V was clipped by 3 bases and J by 8 bases, with 10 bases between them. Germline V gives CDR1 SGHVS, CDR2 FQNEAQ. CDR3 amino acids: CASSFGQGEKLFF. Written as DNA, the CDR3 is TGTGCCAGCAGCTTCGGGCAAGGAGAAAAACTGTTTTTT.

The gene calls are TRBV30 and TRBJ1-2; TRBD1 aligns across 11 bases. The V and J ends lost 5 bases and 8 bases, in that order; junction bases with no gene match: 10. The CDR3 spans 14 residues. CDR1 is GTSNPN, CDR2 SVGIG, per germline (reference sequence). The CDR3 region is CAWGQGAGWRGYTF. As DNA, the CDR3 is TGTGCCTGGGGACAGGGGGCTGGGTGGAGGGGCTACACCTTC.

This clone was seen only a few times. This sequence joins TRBV28 and TRBJ1-5; the D is unclear. Trimming removed 3 bases at V and 4 bases at J, with 16 bases between. The length of the CDR3 is 16 residues. From germline, CDR1 is MDHEN and CDR2 SYDVKM. Here the CDR3 reads CASSFQRKWGNQPQHF. The DNA for the CDR3 is TGTGCCAGCAGTTTTCAAAGGAAATGGGGTAATCAGCCCCAGCATTTT.

The chain couples TRBV29-1 to TRBJ1-2, with D hard to call. CDR3 length: 11 amino acids. The germline V gene has CDR1 SQVTM and CDR2 ANQGSEA. The V end was cut by 7 bases, the J end by 1 base, with 7 bases between. The CDR3 DNA sequence: TGCAGCGCCTCAGATAACTATGGCTACACCTTC. Translation gives CSASDNYGYTF.

This chain's CDR3 is CASSPTGIGSPLHF. The CDR3 coding sequence is TGTGCCAGCAGCCCGACGGGTATCGGTTCACCCCTCCACTTT. The chain couples TRBV7-6 to TRBJ1-6, with unresolved D. V lost 5 bases, J lost 9 bases, and 14 bases lay in between. Germline-derived CDR1 and CDR2 are SGHVS and FNYEAQ. CDR3 size: 14 residues.